A selection of T cell receptor beta chains follows, all from one sample in a study of human T cells and chemical hapten exposure. TCRdb re-called the RACE reads with MiXCR, one entry per CDR3 protein. The table includes about 37,000 distinct CDR3 sequences, just under 6.5% detected once. Material: whole blood, obtained in connection with sensitization to the hapten diphenylcyclopropenone (DPC). All receptors come from a woman aged 25 to 45 with alopecia areata. Some clones in this sample may be carry-over from other donors' samples. Each CDR3 is given with its conserved first and last residue. The order of the fields is D gene, J gene, clone size, V gene, CDR3 DNA, CDR3 protein. A D gene is named only where the DNA matches it firmly. Size is omitted from some rows. Given values are once, few, many or a class for expanded clones.

D: -; J: TRBJ1-6; size: -; V: TRBV2; DNA: TGTGCCAGCATGGGGGGGGATCGAGGGCCCCTCCACTTT; CDR3: CASMGGDRGPLHF
D: -; J: TRBJ2-6; size: many; V: TRBV30; DNA: TGTGCCTGGGGTTGGGGTTCTGGGGCCAACGTCCTGACTTTC; CDR3: CAWGWGSGANVLTF
D: -; J: TRBJ2-7; size: many; V: TRBV11-1; DNA: TGTGCCAGCAGCTTAGTAACGGACGAGCAGTACTTC; CDR3: CASSLVTDEQYF
D: -; J: TRBJ1-1; size: -; V: TRBV13; DNA: TGTGCCAGCAGCTTAGGCCGGGGGTACACTGAAGCTTTCTTT; CDR3: CASSLGRGYTEAFF
D: TRBD1; J: TRBJ2-6; size: few; V: TRBV6-5; DNA: TGTGCCAGCAGTCCGACAGGGTCCCCATCTCTGCGGGCCAACGTCCTGACTTTC; CDR3: CASSPTGSPSLRANVLTF
D: TRBD2; J: TRBJ2-2; size: -; V: TRBV3-1; DNA: TGTGCCAGCAGCCAAGTAGCGGGGGCCGGGGAGCTGTTTTTT; CDR3: CASSQVAGAGELFF
D: TRBD2; J: TRBJ2-1; size: -; V: TRBV5-1; DNA: TGCGCCAGCAGCCCGCGGAGCGGGGGGCCCTACAATGAGCAGTTCTTC; CDR3: CASSPRSGGPYNEQFF
D: -; J: TRBJ1-5; size: -; V: TRBV7-8; DNA: TGTGCCAGCAGCTTAGTCAGGGGCGATCAGCCCCAGCATTTT; CDR3: CASSLVRGDQPQHF
D: -; J: TRBJ2-3; size: many; V: TRBV29-1; DNA: TGCAGCGTTGCGGCCGACAGCACAGATACGCAGTATTTT; CDR3: CSVAADSTDTQYF
D: TRBD2; J: TRBJ2-1; size: few; V: TRBV5-1; DNA: TGCGCCAGCAGCTCTACTAGCGGGGGCTCCTACAATGAGCAGTTCTTC; CDR3: CASSSTSGGSYNEQFF